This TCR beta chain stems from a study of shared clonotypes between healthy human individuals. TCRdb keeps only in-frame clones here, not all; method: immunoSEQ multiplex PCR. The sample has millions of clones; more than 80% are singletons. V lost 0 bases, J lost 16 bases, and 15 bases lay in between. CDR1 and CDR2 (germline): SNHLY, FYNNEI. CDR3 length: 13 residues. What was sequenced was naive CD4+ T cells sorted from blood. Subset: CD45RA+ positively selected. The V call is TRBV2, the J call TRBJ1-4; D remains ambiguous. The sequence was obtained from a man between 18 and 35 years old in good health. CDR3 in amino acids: CASSEAPHFVSFF. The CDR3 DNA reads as TGTGCCAGCAGTGAAGCCCCCCATTTTGTCTCGTTTTTT. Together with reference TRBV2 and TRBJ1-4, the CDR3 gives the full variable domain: EPEVTQTPSHQVTQMGQEVILRCVPISNHLYFYWYRQILGQKVEFLVSFYNNEISEKSEIFDDQFSVERPDGSNFTLKIRSTKLEDSAMYFCASSEAPHFVSFFGSGTQLSVL.